This TCR beta chain was captured in a study of shared clonotypes between healthy human individuals (dated by TCRdb to the early 2020s). Describing the broader study: Two women and a few men aged 18 to 49 years were included in the cohort. For each donor, CD4 naive and CD4 memory were each run on three plates, CD8 naive on two plates, and CD8 memory on one plate. To estimate repertoire size and how much clonotypes are shared between individuals, the study performed deep sequencing of blood TCR repertoires from 4 to 6 healthy adults. Libraries were prepared and TCR repertoires were sequenced by different laboratories using diverse techniques, in order to increase sequencing depth and limit assay-specific biases. Leukapheresis yielded between about 0.85 and 9 billion PBMCs per donor. Results the study describes overall, beyond this receptor: Sampling was restricted to blood, and TCR repertoires in tissue are likely to differ from TCR repertoires in blood. Based on pairwise subsampling, the degree of clonotype sharing among donors was expected to be affected by sequencing depth. Clonotypes shared by all four sorted-subset donors showed higher generation probabilities than non-shared clonotypes. Naive subsets generally had larger estimated clonotype richness than memory subsets. When a handful of donors were compared, the shared fraction of clonotypes was around 4.6% for naive CD4, about 4% for naive CD8, roughly 2.3% for memory CD4, and about 0.36% for memory CD8. Because the study included a small number of donors, the genetic and exposure-history diversity represented was limited. Even with the large sequencing depth, rarefaction of the sorted-subset datasets indicated that sequencing was incomplete.

The donors were healthy, HIV-negative adults who had no recently reported acute infections or vaccinations. Only Caucasian adults living in Nashville, Tennessee, USA were represented among the donors. CD4+ T cells were enriched by magnetic negative selection, after which naive cells were positively selected on CD45RA and the negative fraction was taken as the memory subset. Blood was obtained by leukapheresis, after which PBMCs were separated by Ficoll-Histopaque density gradient centrifugation and cryopreserved in liquid nitrogen vapor phase. Purity and quantity of every magnetically sorted T cell population were checked by analytical flow cytometry. Genomic DNA was isolated from each sorted fraction and quantified by UV absorbance on a Nanodrop 2000c. The CDR3 spans 11 residues, from the cysteine through the phenylalanine. Only CDR3 DNA is held: 33 bases, read in frame from base 1. CDR1 is given as SNHLY and CDR2 as FYNNEI, both from the germline V gene. V was cut back by 10 bases and J by 4 bases, leaving a gap of 10 bases between them.

Using the deep immunoSEQ assay, TCR CDR3 regions were amplified from genomic DNA by multiplex PCR. Extracted genomic DNA from each cell subset was spread evenly across all wells of several immunoSEQ 96-well plates, with each plate serving as a replicate. For sorted subsets, each replicate PCR was loaded with 200 to 250 ng genomic DNA, equivalent to about 30,000 T cell genomes. Purified libraries were measured with a Qubit 3.0 fluorometer, size-checked on a Bioanalyzer 2100, and measured again with the KAPA Library Quantification kit. Every immunoSEQ 96-well plate was sequenced on a separate single-read 150-cycle Illumina NextSeq 550 flow cell. The study's own analysis went as follows. Because the immunoSEQ output included only junctional sequences and no quality scores, the filtering could not be the same as the filtering used for full-length reads. Sequences were annotated with PyIR, a Python wrapper for IgBLAST v1.9, and V/J genes and CDR3 were assigned using IMGT germline references. Reads were filtered out if the reads had weak V/J assignments (E-value above 1e-6), no CDR3, stop codons, out-of-frame junctions, or ambiguous translated residues. V3J clonotypes were defined as sequences sharing the same inferred V gene, J gene, and CDR3 amino acid sequence. Percentage overlap between repertoires was calculated by dividing the number of shared unique clonotypes by the size of the smaller repertoire. Richness of each repertoire was evaluated using RTK rarefaction, the Chao1 estimator, and Recon v2.1 estimates of unobserved clonotypes. Generation probabilities were computed with OLGA for all TCRbeta clonotypes obtained by the gDNA method from a few donors. What TCRdb holds here is the immuneACCESS table cut down to in-frame rearrangements. Part of the clones is not present; checked against another copy, under half of the missing clones reflect an unresolved V gene, and the others are unexplained. Clone size and V and J calls were adopted from that table, with D and trimming inferred from the DNA. For this sample the table gives a few million clones, of which under 95% were detected only once. The ten most abundant clones make up approximately 0.41% of the sample.

This clone was observed a few times. Which antigen it targets is not known. No qualities accompany the bases; no much larger clone lies one base away. The chain was built from TRBV2 and TRBJ1-2, with the D gene not clear enough to name. What was sequenced was naive CD4+ T cells from PBMCs. Sample cell subset or site, as interpreted from the label and publication: CD45RA+ positively selected. The sequence derives from a man aged 18 to 29 in good health. Some clones in this sample may be carry-over from other donors' samples. DNA sequence: TGTGCCACCACGAACCTCTATGGCTACACCTTC. It is translated as CATTNLYGYTF. The variable domain in full, with residues beyond the CDR3 obtained from the reference TRBV2 and TRBJ1-2 genes, is EPEVTQTPSHQVTQMGQEVILRCVPISNHLYFYWYRQILGQKVEFLVSFYNNEISEKSEIFDDQFSVERPDGSNFTLKIRSTKLEDSAMYFCATTNLYGYTFGSGTRLTVV.